This T cell receptor (beta chain) was sequenced during a study of breast tumors, draining lymph nodes, adjacent tissues. This clonotype was seen ten or more times. Its specificity is unknown. Samples came from axillary lymph nodes draining the breast cancer. The CDR3 spans 10 residues. The germline V gene has CDR1 MDHEN and CDR2 SYDVKM. Trimming took off 8 bases at V and 4 bases at J, with 6 bases between the two ends. TCRdb re-derived calls from the multiplex PCR reads in MiXCR, one entry per CDR3 protein. The data hold 130,000 or so distinct CDR3 sequences, with approximately 32% observed a single time. Overall study findings and caveats: The lymph node origin of tumor T cells was framed as consistent with a hypothesis, not demonstrated. Compared with basal-like, luminal-like tumors shared significantly more repertoire with nontumor tissue. Tumors had less TCR diversity than lymph nodes, more than nontumor tissue. Most tumor T cells seemingly derive from lymph node, then expand in tumor.

The sample was axillary lymph node tissue. The clonotype was recovered from a female donor with breast cancer. Some clones in this sample may be carry-over from other donors' samples. V usage is TRBV28 and J usage is TRBJ2-7; D is ambiguous. The CDR3 here is CASGSYEQYF. CDR3 coding DNA: TGTGCCAGCGGAAGTTACGAGCAGTACTTC. Variable domain in full (rest from reference TRBV28 and TRBJ2-7): DVKVTQSSRYLVKRTGEKVFLECVQDMDHENMFWYRQDPGLGLRLIYFSYDVKMKEKGDIPEGYSVSREKKERFSLILESASTNQTSMYLCASGSYEQYFGPGTRLTVT.